The source of this T cell receptor beta chain is a study of breast tumors, draining lymph nodes, adjacent tissues. Regarding the study as a whole: Tumor T cell lymph node origin was a supported hypothesis, not proven. Compared with lymph nodes, tumors were less diverse; compared with nontumor tissue, more.

TCRdb ran MiXCR on the multiplex PCR reads and lists one entry per CDR3 protein. The sample has some 100,000 distinct CDR3 sequences; less than 25% are singletons. Breast cancer patients provided tissue from their axillary draining lymph nodes. This CDR3 comprises 15 residues. J lost 2 bases, V lost 5 bases, and 4 bases had no gene match. Per the germline V gene, CDR1 is LNHDA and CDR2 is SQIVND (reference sequence). This clonotype showed up many times. What it binds is not known. The sequence came from a female donor with breast cancer. Some clones in this sample may be carry-over from other donors' samples. This chain connects TRBV19 to TRBJ2-5; TRBD2 matches 11 bases. What was sequenced was axillary lymph node tissue. The CDR3 region is CASSSTSGVQETQYF. CDR3 nucleotides: TGTGCCAGTAGTTCGACTAGCGGGGTTCAAGAGACCCAGTACTTC.